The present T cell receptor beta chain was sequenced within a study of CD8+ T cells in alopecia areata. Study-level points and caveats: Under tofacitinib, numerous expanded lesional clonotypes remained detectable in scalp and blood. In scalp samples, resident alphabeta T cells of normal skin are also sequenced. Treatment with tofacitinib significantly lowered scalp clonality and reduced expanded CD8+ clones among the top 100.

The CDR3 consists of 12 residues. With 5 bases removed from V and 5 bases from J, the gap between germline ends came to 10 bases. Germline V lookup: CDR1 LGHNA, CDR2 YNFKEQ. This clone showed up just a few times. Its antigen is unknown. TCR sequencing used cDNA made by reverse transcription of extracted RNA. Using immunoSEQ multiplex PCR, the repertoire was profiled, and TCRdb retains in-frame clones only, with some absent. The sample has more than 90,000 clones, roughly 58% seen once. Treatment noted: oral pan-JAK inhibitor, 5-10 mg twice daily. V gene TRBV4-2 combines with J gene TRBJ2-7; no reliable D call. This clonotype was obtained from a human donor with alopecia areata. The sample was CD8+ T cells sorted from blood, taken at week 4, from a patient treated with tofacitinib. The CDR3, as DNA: TGTGCCAGCAGCACTATTGCGGACGAGCAGTACTTC. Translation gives CASSTIADEQYF.